Each of the 29 T cell receptor beta chains below was sequenced from the same sample in a study of T cell responses to AZD1222 COVID-19 vaccine (dated by TCRdb to the early 2020s). Libraries came from the immunoSEQ multiplex PCR assay. TCRdb limited this immuneACCESS table to in-frame rearrangements with V and J called. A share of clones is missing; checked studies link under half to unresolved V genes, and the rest is unexplained. Counted in this sample were over 130,000 clones; roughly nine tenths of them appeared once. Roughly 3.9% of the sample is taken by the ten largest. The sample's time point label, decoded: about 28 days (+/-7) after the second vaccine dose. The specimen was peripheral blood, collected 28 days after the second AZD1222 dose. The source is an adult who received the AZD1222 COVID-19 vaccine.

The genes are TRBV19 and TRBJ1-4; D is undetermined. Germline CDR1 is LNHDA and CDR2 is SQIVND (reference sequence). CDR3 length equals 14 residues. V lost 5 bases and J 4 bases, leaving 11 bases between the germline ends. The CDR3, as DNA: TGTGCCAGTAGTCTTACACGGTATAATGAAAAACTGTTTTTT. As protein: CASSLTRYNEKLFF.

The chain joins TRBV5-1 to TRBJ1-2; 12 nucleotides line up with TRBD1. Germline V CDR1 and CDR2: SGHRS, YFSETQ. V dropped 0 bases and J dropped 4; count of bases not matched to a gene: 10. The CDR3 is 18 amino acids. CDR3 nucleotide sequence: TGCGCCAGCAGCTTGGCCGGGACAGGGGGCCAACCACCCTATGGCTACACCTTC. Its translation: CASSLAGTGGQPPYGYTF.

About this clone itself: The junction and the germline gene differ at one end; a read error may be behind it. The gene calls are TRBV19 and TRBJ2-1; possible D gene TRBD2, 5 bases. Germline values: CDR1 LNHDA, CDR2 SQIVND (reference sequence). CDR3 length: 10 residues. CDR3 amino acids: CATDYDEQFF. For the CDR3, the DNA is TGTGCCACTGACTACGATGAGCAGTTCTTC.

The chain recombines TRBV7-6 with TRBJ2-7; TRBD2 matches 10 bases. The CDR3 has 15 residues. V shed 2 bases, J shed 2 bases, and the junction held 3 bases outside the gene matches. Germline CDR1 is SGHVS and CDR2 is FNYEAQ. CDR3: CASSLIGLAAYEQYF. The CDR3 DNA sequence: TGTGCCAGCAGCTTAATTGGACTAGCGGCCTACGAGCAGTACTTC.

This chain uses TRBV12-3 or TRBV12-4 with TRBJ1-1, with D uncertain. The CDR3 extends over 12 amino acids. V was cut by 3 bases and J by 11 bases, with 13 bases left in between. The CDR3 bases are TGTGCCAGCAGTTTGAGGGCCGGGGTGGCTTTCTTT. This encodes CASSLRAGVAFF.

V and J are TRBV12-3 or TRBV12-4 and TRBJ2-7; D is undetermined. This CDR3 contains 13 residues. The ends were cut back, 6 bases at V and 3 bases at J, with 12 bases in the middle. CDR3 coding DNA: TGTGCCAGCAGCCGTGCCCTTGGCTACGAGCAGTACTTC. Translated: CASSRALGYEQYF.

The chain links TRBV5-4 to TRBJ2-5; D may be TRBD1 (6 bases). CDR1 is SGHNT and CDR2 is YYREEE in the germline V gene (reference sequence). CDR3 size: 13 residues. The V end lost 6 bases, the J end lost 2 bases, and 11 bases lay between the germline ends. The CDR3 DNA reads TGTGCCAGCACCACAGACAGGCAAGAGACCCAGTACTTC. Residues: CASTTDRQETQYF. Together with reference TRBV5-4 and TRBJ2-5, the CDR3 gives the full variable domain: ETGVTQSPTHLIKTRGQQVTLRCSSQSGHNTVSWYQQALGQGPQFIFQYYREEENGRGNFPPRFSGLQFPNYSSELNVNALELDDSALYLCASTTDRQETQYFGPGTRLLVL.

The V and J genes are TRBV18 and TRBJ2-2, with 8 bases aligning to TRBD1. CDR3 length: 16 residues. The ends lost 6 bases at V and 6 bases at J; junction bases unmatched: 12. The germline CDR1 and CDR2 sequences are KGHSH and LQKENI. The CDR3 is CASSPDRGSAAGELFF. The CDR3, as DNA: TGTGCCAGCTCGCCCGACAGGGGCAGTGCGGCCGGGGAGCTGTTTTTT. The full variable domain, its missing parts supplied by reference TRBV18 and TRBJ2-2, is NAGVMQNPRHLVRRRGQEARLRCSPMKGHSHVYWYRQLPEEGLKFMVYLQKENIIDESGMPKERFSAEFPKEGPSILRIQQVVRGDSAAYFCASSPDRGSAAGELFFGEGSRLTVL.

The V call is TRBV6-5, the J call TRBJ1-4; D uncertain. The V end was cut by 11 bases, the J end by 4 bases, with 14 bases between. Germline loops: CDR1 MNHEY, CDR2 SVGAGI. The CDR3 is 13 amino acids. The CDR3 nucleotides are TGTGCCGGGAACCGGGCCTTTAATGAAAAACTGTTTTTT. Its protein product is CAGNRAFNEKLFF.

The chain uses TRBV7-3 and TRBJ2-7, with D perhaps matching TRBD1 (5 bases). Per the germline V gene, CDR1 is SGHTA and CDR2 is FQGTGA. With 1 base removed from V and 6 bases from J, the gap between germline ends came to 7 bases. This CDR3 region has 12 residues. The CDR3 coding sequence is TGTGCCAGCAGCTTAAACCAGGGCGAGCAGTACTTC. Translation: CASSLNQGEQYF.

The CDR3 sequence: CASSLAKGTEQFF. The CDR3 DNA sequence: TGCGCCAGCAGCTTGGCCAAGGGGACTGAGCAGTTCTTC. This rearrangement joins TRBV5-1 to TRBJ2-1, with D tentatively TRBD1 or TRBD2 (5 bases each). The CDR3 extends over 13 amino acids. Trimming removed 0 bases at V and 9 bases at J, with 10 bases between. Germline-derived CDR1 and CDR2 are SGHRS and YFSETQ.

The chain is built from TRBV28 and TRBJ1-6, with D hard to call. Germline values: CDR1 MDHEN, CDR2 SYDVKM. V was clipped by 3 bases and J by 6 bases, with 12 bases between them. This CDR3 comprises 15 residues. CDR3 region: CASSFLGIGNSPLHF. In DNA, the CDR3 is TGTGCCAGCAGTTTTCTGGGTATTGGTAATTCACCCCTCCACTTT.

The genes are TRBV6-6 and TRBJ1-5; D perhaps matches TRBD1 (6 bases). This CDR3 is 13 amino acids long. CDR1 is MNHNY, CDR2 SVGAGI, per germline (reference sequence). Trimming stripped 5 bases from V and 6 bases from J, with 11 bases between. The CDR3 nucleotides read TGTGCCAGCAGTCCAGGGGAGGGTCAGCCCCAGCATTTT. Residues: CASSPGEGQPQHF.

The chain is built from TRBV7-2 and TRBJ1-2; TRBD1 aligns across 10 bases. The CDR3 has 14 amino acids. Trimming cost V 1 base and J 8 bases; bases outside gene matches: 4. Germline V gives CDR1 SGHTA, CDR2 FQGNSA. CDR3 loop: CASSLGGTGEGYTF. The CDR3 DNA reads as TGTGCCAGCAGCTTAGGCGGGACAGGGGAAGGCTACACCTTC.

The chain is built from TRBV21-1 and TRBJ2-1; TRBD2, the D gene given by the table, was not confirmed from the DNA. TRBV21-1 is marked as a pseudogene. The CDR3 is 14 amino acids. The CDR3: CASPSGRRGNEQFF. CDR3 DNA sequence: TGTGCCAGCCCGAGCGGGAGGAGGGGCAATGAGCAGTTCTTC.

The genes are TRBV4-2 and TRBJ1-1; 8 nucleotides align to TRBD1. V lost 1 base to trimming and J lost 11 bases; unmatched junction nucleotides: 15. The CDR3 is 16 amino acids. Looked up from germline, CDR1 is LGHNA and CDR2 is YNFKEQ. CDR3 bases: TGTGCCAGCAGCCAAGCCAGACAGGGGAGCTTTGAGTGGGCTTTCTTT. As protein: CASSQARQGSFEWAFF.

This sequence joins TRBV9 and TRBJ2-7; TRBD2 matches 9 bases. Per the germline V gene, CDR1 is SGDLS and CDR2 is YYNGEE. The CDR3 loop spans 13 amino acids. V shed 8 bases and J 4 bases; nucleotides not matched to a gene: 7. The CDR3 DNA follows: TGTGCCAGTCTAAGCGGGAGGCCGTACGAGCAGTACTTC. This gives the protein CASLSGRPYEQYF.

This chain joins TRBV19 and TRBJ1-5; no clear D. Germline-derived CDR1 and CDR2 are LNHDA and SQIVND (reference sequence). The CDR3 extends over 15 amino acids. The V gene lost 5 bases and the J gene lost 0 bases, with 11 bases spanning the gap. CDR3 in DNA: TGTGCCAGTAGTTCGACCGAGTATAGCAATCAGCCCCAGCATTTT. It yields the protein CASSSTEYSNQPQHF.

The chain combines TRBV7-2 with TRBJ2-7; D not certain. The V end lost 1 base, the J end lost 1 base, and 8 bases lay between the germline ends. The CDR3 has 14 amino acids. CDR1 and CDR2 from the germline V gene are SGHTA and FQGNSA. CDR3 nucleotide sequence: TGTGCCAGCAGCTTAGTGTCAGCGTCCTACGAGCAGTACTTC. It encodes CASSLVSASYEQYF. Full variable domain (outside the CDR3, taken from reference TRBV7-2 and TRBJ2-7): GAGVSQSPSNKVTEKGKDVELRCDPISGHTALYWYRQSLGQGLEFLIYFQGNSAPDKSGLPSDRFSAERTGGSVSTLTIQRTQQEDSAVYLCASSLVSASYEQYFGPGTRLTVT.

This clone was detected a few times. In DNA, the CDR3 is TGCGCCAGCAGCCAATACTATGGGGGCGGGACGGATAATTCACCCCTCCACTTT. Its translation is CASSQYYGGGTDNSPLHF. V is TRBV4-3 and J is TRBJ1-6, with a possible D match to TRBD1 (6 bases). The ends were cut back, 2 bases at V and 5 bases at J, with 19 bases in the middle. The CDR3 has 18 amino acids. Germline-derived CDR1 and CDR2 are LGHNA and YSLEER.

J is TRBJ2-1 and V is TRBV4-2; D not certain. Trimming pared 1 base from V and 9 bases from J, leaving 13 bases between. The CDR3 length is 14 residues. The germline V gene encodes CDR1 LGHNA and CDR2 YNFKEQ. In nucleotides, the CDR3 is TGTGCCAGCAGCCAAGCTGACGTGATCGGTGAGCAGTTCTTC. It encodes CASSQADVIGEQFF.

This sequence joins TRBV28 and TRBJ2-3; TRBD1 agrees at 9 bases. Trimming cost V 4 bases and J 2 bases; bases outside gene matches: 10. Germline CDR1 and CDR2: MDHEN and SYDVKM. The CDR3 is 17 residues long. The CDR3 coding sequence is TGTGCCAGCAGTTCCCAACGACAGGGGGTACCCACAGATACGCAGTATTTT. Translating it yields CASSSQRQGVPTDTQYF. The whole variable domain, filled in from reference TRBV28 and TRBJ2-3, reads DVKVTQSSRYLVKRTGEKVFLECVQDMDHENMFWYRQDPGLGLRLIYFSYDVKMKEKGDIPEGYSVSREKKERFSLILESASTNQTSMYLCASSSQRQGVPTDTQYFGPGTRLTVL.

The V gene is TRBV6-5, the J gene TRBJ2-1; D is unclear. The ends were cut back, 8 bases at V and 6 bases at J, with 17 bases in the middle. Per germline, CDR1 MNHEY and CDR2 SVGAGI. The CDR3 spans 14 residues. In DNA, the CDR3 is TGTGCCAGCCGCGCAGCGATTTCGACCAATGAGCAGTTCTTC. Its translation: CASRAAISTNEQFF.

The chain has TRBV7-9 and TRBJ1-1, with a possible D match to TRBD1 (6 bases). With 5 bases removed from V and 2 bases from J, the gap between germline ends came to 9 bases. Germline CDR1 and CDR2: SEHNR and FQNEAQ (reference sequence). The CDR3 covers 13 residues. The CDR3 loop is CASSRDKNTEAFF. The DNA of the CDR3 is TGTGCCAGCAGCCGGGACAAAAACACTGAAGCTTTCTTT.

The V and J genes are TRBV7-8 and TRBJ2-7, with TRBD1 matching over 9 bases. This CDR3 is built from 15 residues. Germline V gene sequence: CDR1 SGHVS, CDR2 FQNEAQ. Trimming took 2 bases from V and 5 from J; bases not matched to a gene: 7. CDR3 sequence reads: CASSLPKTGGNEQYF. For the CDR3, the DNA is TGTGCCAGCAGCTTACCTAAAACAGGGGGCAACGAGCAGTACTTC. Based on the CDR3 plus reference TRBV7-8 and TRBJ2-7, the full variable domain is GAGVSQSPRYKVAKRGQDVALRCDPISGHVSLFWYQQALGQGPEFLTYFQNEAQLDKSGLPSDRFFAERPEGSVSTLKIQRTQQEDSAVYLCASSLPKTGGNEQYFGPGTRLTVT.

The chain carries TRBV3-1 (or the pseudogene TRBV3-2) and TRBJ1-1; D is uncertain. The CDR3 extends over 14 amino acids. V was pared by 7 bases and J by 3 bases, with 15 bases between. Germline V lookup: CDR1 LGHDT, CDR2 YNNKEL (reference sequence). In DNA, the CDR3 is TGTGCCAGCACTCGACAATGGGGTGACACTGAAGCTTTCTTT. Protein sequence: CASTRQWGDTEAFF.

This clone was detected once. This sequence joins TRBV19 and TRBJ2-1; perhaps TRBD1 as D (5 bases). V was cut by 9 bases and J by 8 bases, with 23 bases left in between. The CDR3 length is 15 residues. The germline V gene encodes CDR1 LNHDA and CDR2 SQIVND (reference sequence). The CDR3 DNA reads TGTGCCAGCCTCGGCAGGGCAGGACCTTGGGATGAGCAGTTCTTC. Protein sequence: CASLGRAGPWDEQFF.

J is TRBJ1-1 and V is TRBV20-1; D not certain. This CDR3 is 9 amino acids long. CDR1 and CDR2 from the germline V gene are DFQATT and SNEGSKA (reference sequence). The CDR3 loop reads CGVRAQAFF. In DNA, the CDR3 is TGCGGAGTGCGGGCCCAGGCTTTCTTT.

This chain links TRBV29-1 with TRBJ2-1; TRBD2 aligns across 8 bases. The germline V gene encodes CDR1 SQVTM and CDR2 ANQGSEA. V was pared by 8 bases and J by 0 bases, with 3 bases of the junction left unmatched. The CDR3 is 13 amino acids. The CDR3 is CSSGTSSYNEQFF. The CDR3 DNA reads TGCAGCTCCGGGACTAGCTCCTACAATGAGCAGTTCTTC.